This T cell receptor (beta chain) was identified in a study of T-cell reconstitution after alpha-beta-depleted transplantation in children. This CDR3 region has 15 residues. V was pared by 2 bases and J by 7 bases, with 6 bases of the junction left unmatched. Per the germline V gene, CDR1 is MNHNS and CDR2 is SASEGT. This clonotype was counted only a few times. This sample's TCRbeta library carried unique molecular identifier barcodes. TCRdb recomputed calls from the PCR reads with MiXCR, one row per CDR3 protein. The data show hundreds of thousands of distinct CDR3 sequences, approximately 15% seen once.

This clonotype was obtained from a human donor who donated a stem cell graft to a child with acute myeloid leukemia. Material: PBMCs from the stem cell graft donor, obtained from the stem cell graft. The chain has TRBV6-1 and TRBJ1-5; 9 bases fit TRBD1. CDR3 protein: CASSELRDRDQPQHF. CDR3 DNA sequence: TGTGCCAGCAGTGAACTCAGGGACAGGGACCAGCCCCAGCATTTT.